What follows are 32 T cell receptor beta chains derived from one specimen sequenced in a study of blood T cell repertoires in COVID-19. The assay was immunoSEQ multiplex PCR, and TCRdb's table has in-frame clones only and misses some. The sample holds hundreds of thousands of clones, about 92% seen once. Sequencing was carried out using PBMCs or T cells enriched from blood (not recorded which). These receptors were taken from a man in his 60s who had recovered from COVID-19.

The CDR3 region has the DNA TGTGCCAGCAGCCCACAGGGAGTCTCCTACAATGAGCAGTTCTTC. As protein: CASSPQGVSYNEQFF. The chain combines TRBV25-1 with TRBJ2-1, with a weak D call TRBD1 (6 bases). The ends were cut back, 6 bases at V and 0 bases at J, with 12 bases in the middle. Germline CDR1 and CDR2: MGHDK and SYGVNS. The CDR3 spans 15 residues.

This chain uses TRBV4-1 with TRBJ2-3; D not certain. V was cut by 2 bases and J by 2 bases, with 5 bases left in between. The CDR3 totals 13 residues. Germline assignment: CDR1 MGHRA and CDR2 YSYEKL. The chain's CDR3 is CASSQQNTDTQYF. DNA of the CDR3: TGCGCCAGCAGCCAACAGAACACAGATACGCAGTATTTT.

This clone was observed a single time. The rearrangement uses TRBV7-8 and TRBJ2-5, with D possibly being TRBD1 (5 bases). The CDR3 length is 15 residues. Trimming removed 1 base at V and 0 bases at J, with 9 bases between. Germline V gene lookup returns CDR1 SGHVS and CDR2 FQNEAQ. CDR3 sequence: CASSLVYRNQETQYF. As DNA, the CDR3 is TGTGCCAGCAGCTTAGTCTACAGGAACCAAGAGACCCAGTACTTC.

The chain combines TRBV19 with TRBJ1-1; no reliable D call. This CDR3 region has 15 residues. Per the germline V gene, CDR1 is LNHDA and CDR2 is SQIVND (reference sequence). V lost 7 bases to trimming and J lost 1 base, with 16 bases between them. In DNA form, the CDR3 reads TGTGCCAGTACCATCAGTCCGGCAGGGAACACTGAAGCTTTCTTT. Translated: CASTISPAGNTEAFF.

V and J are TRBV6-5 and TRBJ2-7; weak D call: TRBD1 (6 bases). V dropped 7 bases and J dropped 7 bases, with 23 bases sitting between them. Germline V CDR1 and CDR2: MNHEY, SVGAGI. CDR3 length: 15 amino acids. Written as DNA, the CDR3 is TGTGCCAGCACGAAAACCCAGGGGCCTACGGGTGAGCAGTACTTC. Its translation is CASTKTQGPTGEQYF.

The chain is built from TRBV24-1 and TRBJ2-1; D is perhaps TRBD2 (9 bases). The length of the CDR3 is 18 residues. The germline gives CDR1 KGHDR, CDR2 SFDVKD. The V and J ends lost 4 bases and 0 bases respectively, with 18 bases between them. The CDR3 DNA sequence: TGTGCCACCAGTGACGCAGGGGGCGGGAGGGCCTCCTACAATGAGCAGTTCTTC. Its protein product is CATSDAGGGRASYNEQFF.

This clone appeared a single time. The J gene is TRBJ2-5, the V gene TRBV18; D perhaps matches TRBD1 (6 bases). Trimming pared 1 base from V and 4 bases from J, leaving 10 bases between. The CDR3 totals 14 residues. Germline V gene lookup returns CDR1 KGHSH and CDR2 LQKENI. CDR3 sequence reads: CASSPRSGAETQYF. The CDR3 DNA is TGTGCCAGCTCACCACGGTCAGGGGCAGAGACCCAGTACTTC.

The chain is built from TRBV11-3 and TRBJ2-1; 11 bases are shared with TRBD1. The CDR3 has 15 amino acids. Per germline, CDR1 SGHNT and CDR2 YENEEA. The ends lost 4 bases at V and 9 bases at J; junction bases unmatched: 8. CDR3 amino acids: CASSSRTGGLGEQFF. For the CDR3, the DNA is TGTGCCAGCAGCTCTCGGACAGGGGGCCTCGGTGAGCAGTTCTTC.

This clone was detected only once. The gene calls are TRBV4-1 and TRBJ1-1; D gene unclear. V was pared by 0 bases and J by 0 bases, with 11 bases between. The CDR3 consists of 16 residues. The germline V gene has CDR1 MGHRA and CDR2 YSYEKL. CDR3 loop: CASSQDSTLLNTEAFF. In nucleotides, the CDR3 is TGCGCCAGCAGCCAAGATTCTACTTTGTTGAACACTGAAGCTTTCTTT.

The DNA of the CDR3 is TGTGCCAGCAGCAAGTGTTTAATAGGACAAGGAGCCTATGGCTACACCTTC. Translated: CASSKCLIGQGAYGYTF. The chain is built from TRBV21-1 and TRBJ1-2; the DNA was not used to check the table's D call, TRBD1. TRBV21-1 is noted as a pseudogene. CDR3 size: 17 residues.

The count of this clone is one. The chain carries TRBV6-5 and TRBJ1-6; D ambiguous. Germline assignment: CDR1 MNHEY and CDR2 SVGAGI. The CDR3 spans 15 residues. Trimming cost V 2 bases and J 7 bases, with 12 bases left between them. The CDR3 DNA reads TGTGCCAGCAGTTACCTCGGGGTTTCCAATTCACCCCTCCACTTT. Translation gives CASSYLGVSNSPLHF.

V and J are TRBV18 and TRBJ2-7, with a weak D call TRBD1 (5 bases). Between the trimmed V and J ends, which lost 2 bases and 0 bases, there was a span of 11 bases. CDR1 and CDR2 (germline): KGHSH, LQKENI. The CDR3 consists of 15 residues. This chain's CDR3 is CASSPGAQSSYEQYF. For the CDR3, the DNA is TGTGCCAGCTCACCAGGGGCACAAAGCTCCTACGAGCAGTACTTC.

The chain recombines TRBV29-1 with TRBJ2-7; 9 bases match TRBD1. This CDR3 has 13 residues. V lost 7 bases to trimming and J lost 0 bases; unmatched junction nucleotides: 4. Germline V gene sequence: CDR1 SQVTM, CDR2 ANQGSEA. CDR3 region: CSGGQGNSYEQYF. In DNA, the CDR3 is TGCAGCGGGGGACAGGGTAACTCCTACGAGCAGTACTTC.

This clone was recorded only once. This chain joins TRBV4-2 and TRBJ1-1; D remains ambiguous. The CDR3 loop spans 14 amino acids. V gave up 2 bases and J gave up 1 base, with 8 bases separating them. CDR1 and CDR2 from the germline V gene are LGHNA and YNFKEQ. The CDR3 is CASSQIGQNTEAFF. The CDR3 DNA follows: TGTGCCAGCAGCCAAATTGGGCAGAACACTGAAGCTTTCTTT.

This clone has just one count. This sequence joins TRBV6-1 and TRBJ1-5; no clear D gene. This CDR3 region has 16 residues. Trimming removed 2 bases at V and 9 bases at J, with 20 bases between. Germline V gene data show CDR1 as MNHNS and CDR2 as SASEGT. The CDR3, as DNA: TGTGCCAGCAGTGAAACGTTGATTCTTAACACCTTGCCCCAGCATTTT. It encodes CASSETLILNTLPQHF.

The chain couples TRBV10-1 to TRBJ2-4; D possibly corresponds to TRBD1 (5 bases). Trimming removed 2 bases from V and 9 bases from J, with 14 bases in between. CDR1 and CDR2 (germline): WNHNN, SYGVQD (reference sequence). The CDR3 covers 14 residues. CDR3 nucleotide sequence: TGCGCCAGCAGTGAGCGTGGATCAGGGTCCATTCAGTACTTC. Its translation is CASSERGSGSIQYF.

V gene TRBV18 combines with J gene TRBJ2-7; TRBD1 matches at 8 bases. Germline V gives CDR1 KGHSH, CDR2 LQKENI. The junction had 3 bases not matched to a gene; V was cut back by 5 bases and J by 3 bases. This CDR3 has 13 amino acids. CDR3 protein: CASSTGQGYEQYF. DNA for the CDR3: TGTGCCAGCTCAACAGGACAGGGCTACGAGCAGTACTTC.

In DNA form, the CDR3 reads TGTGCCAGCAGCCAACAACGGGGGACTGAAGCTTTCTTT. It specifies CASSQQRGTEAFF. The V call is TRBV3-1 (or the pseudogene TRBV3-2), the J call TRBJ1-1; a weak D match, TRBD1 (5 bases). CDR3 length: 13 residues. Per the germline V gene, CDR1 is LGHDT and CDR2 is YNNKEL (reference sequence). V lost 2 bases and J lost 5, with 9 bases in between.

This clone was counted once. The chain uses TRBV28 and TRBJ2-7, with 8 bases identical to TRBD1. The V and J ends lost 8 bases and 1 base, in that order; junction bases with no gene match: 4. The germline V gene encodes CDR1 MDHEN and CDR2 SYDVKM. The CDR3 loop spans 13 amino acids. CDR3 amino acids: CASGRTGSYEQYF. The DNA for the CDR3 is TGTGCCAGCGGACGGACAGGGTCCTACGAGCAGTACTTC.

This chain uses TRBV18 with TRBJ1-1; tentatively, D is TRBD1 (6 bases). V was shortened by 5 bases and J by 3 bases, with 10 bases between the two germline ends. CDR3 size: 13 residues. The germline V gene encodes CDR1 KGHSH and CDR2 LQKENI. The DNA for the CDR3 is TGTGCCAGCTCAGCAAACAGGGACACTGAAGCTTTCTTT. It codes for CASSANRDTEAFF.

This clone was counted once. This rearrangement joins TRBV6-6 to TRBJ1-1; D remains unclear. The ends were cut back, 7 bases at V and 4 bases at J, with 7 bases in the middle. Germline loops: CDR1 MNHNY, CDR2 SVGAGI (reference sequence). This CDR3 comprises 11 residues. In DNA, the CDR3 is TGTGCCAGCACCCCGGGCACTGAAGCTTTCTTT. This codes for CASTPGTEAFF.

This clone was detected only once. This chain links TRBV3-1 (or the pseudogene TRBV3-2) with TRBJ1-3; no definite D call. CDR1 and CDR2 (germline): LGHDT, YNNKEL (reference sequence). V was cut by 3 bases and J by 0 bases, with 6 bases left in between. The CDR3 length is 14 residues. CDR3 nucleotide sequence: TGTGCCAGCAGCCAGGCCAGCTCTGGAAACACCATATATTTT. Its protein product is CASSQASSGNTIYF.

The chain links TRBV7-2 to TRBJ2-7; 11 bases match TRBD1. Looked up from germline, CDR1 is SGHTA and CDR2 is FQGNSA. The CDR3 is made up of 15 amino acids. The ends lost 5 bases at V and 5 bases at J; junction bases unmatched: 8. CDR3 DNA sequence: TGTGCCAGCAGCCCCGGACAGGGGGCGCATAACGAGCAGTACTTC. Protein sequence: CASSPGQGAHNEQYF.

This clone was recorded many times. The CDR3 region is CASSLGDTYNEQFF. CDR3 coding DNA: TGTGCCAGCAGCTTGGGGGACACATACAATGAGCAGTTCTTC. The genes are TRBV7-9 and TRBJ2-1; possibly TRBD1 for D (6 bases). CDR1 SEHNR and CDR2 FQNEAQ come from the germline V gene (reference sequence). V dropped 3 bases and J dropped 4 bases, with 10 bases sitting between them. This CDR3 is 14 amino acids long.

This chain uses TRBV11-2 with TRBJ2-7; D gene ambiguous. The CDR3 is made up of 14 amino acids. Germline V CDR1 and CDR2: SGHAT, FQNNGV. Trimming stripped 2 bases from V and 0 bases from J, with 8 bases between. CDR3 amino acids: CASSLSPISYEQYF. The CDR3, as DNA: TGTGCCAGCAGCTTAAGCCCCATCTCCTACGAGCAGTACTTC.

The chain recombines TRBV27 with TRBJ2-7; 9 bases match TRBD2. The V and J ends lost 3 bases and 4 bases, in that order; junction bases with no gene match: 7. This CDR3 is built from 15 residues. Germline V CDR1 and CDR2: MNHEY, SMNVEV (reference sequence). CDR3 region: CASSFGLAILYEQYF. Here the CDR3 DNA reads TGTGCCAGCAGTTTTGGACTAGCGATTCTTTACGAGCAGTACTTC.

This clone was picked up a small number of times. CDR3 loop: CATSDFSGRASDEQFF. CDR3 nucleotide sequence: TGTGCCACCAGTGATTTCAGCGGGAGGGCCTCGGATGAGCAGTTCTTC. The chain joins TRBV24-1 to TRBJ2-1, with 10 positions matching TRBD2. Germline V gene lookup returns CDR1 KGHDR and CDR2 SFDVKD. The CDR3 covers 16 residues. J gave up 8 bases and V 1 base, and 7 bases lay outside the gene matches.

The V and J genes are TRBV5-4 and TRBJ2-3; D remains ambiguous. The CDR3 has 13 amino acids. Trimming left V 0 bases short and J 4 bases short, with 6 bases between. Germline V gives CDR1 SGHNT, CDR2 YYREEE (reference sequence). DNA of the CDR3: TGTGCCAGCAGCTTGGAGCAGGCAGATACGCAGTATTTT. It specifies CASSLEQADTQYF.

This clone appeared once. V is TRBV3-1 (or the pseudogene TRBV3-2) and J is TRBJ1-6; 9 bases are a match to TRBD1. Germline V gene lookup returns CDR1 LGHDT and CDR2 YNNKEL (reference sequence). Trimming removed 2 bases from V and 10 bases from J; junction bases left unmatched: 9. The CDR3 spans 16 residues. CDR3: CASSQRDRAGGSPLHF. The CDR3 nucleotides are TGTGCCAGCAGCCAACGGGACAGGGCTGGAGGCTCACCCCTCCACTTT.

The chain is built from TRBV2 and TRBJ1-5, with D perhaps matching TRBD1 (5 bases). There are 14 residues in the CDR3. Trimming removed 1 base from V and 6 bases from J, with 10 bases in between. The germline gives CDR1 SNHLY, CDR2 FYNNEI. CDR3 DNA sequence: TGTGCCAGCAGTGAAGATGTGGGGGGTCAGCCCCAGCATTTT. This codes for CASSEDVGGQPQHF.

The V and J genes are TRBV10-2 and TRBJ2-7, with 8 bases identical to TRBD1. The germline V gene has CDR1 WSHSY and CDR2 SAAADI. The CDR3 is 14 amino acids. V lost 8 bases and J lost 6; bases outside the gene matches: 12. Here the CDR3 DNA reads TGCGCCAGCGGGGGAGGCGGACAGGGTCGCGAGCAGTACTTC. Protein sequence: CASGGGGQGREQYF.

This clone has only one observation. CDR3 nucleotide sequence: TGTGCCAGCTCTCGGGACTTGGAAGAGACCCAGTACTTC. Translating gives CASSRDLEETQYF. The V call is TRBV18, the J call TRBJ2-5, with D possibly being TRBD2 (6 bases). Germline V gene data show CDR1 as KGHSH and CDR2 as LQKENI. This CDR3 is built from 13 residues. Trimming pared 6 bases from V and 3 bases from J, leaving 11 bases between.